The entry below describes one T cell receptor beta chain. Antigen: not known. Trimming cost V 3 bases and J 8 bases; bases outside gene matches: 10. CDR3 length: 15 residues. Germline CDR1 and CDR2: LNHDA and SQIVND (reference sequence). The sample comes from a study of cytomegalovirus exposure and HLA in healthy donors. Study-wide findings and caveats: In vitro assays verified that three CMV-associated chains recognized CMV antigens specifically. Presence/absence results assume similar sequencing depth per donor, which may not hold. A later analysis showed TCR association rates differing by HLA locus, peaking at DRB1 and lowest at HLA-C.

PCR primers comprised 60 Vbeta and 13 Jbeta primers. Profiled with immunoSEQ multiplex PCR; TCRdb holds only in-frame clones, not every one. In all, the sample yields 200,000 or so clones. This chain links TRBV19 with TRBJ1-2, with 9 bases aligning to TRBD1. The sample consisted of PBMCs. The origin of this receptor is a girl aged 2 to 10 in good health and CMV-seropositive. Here the CDR3 reads CASSIPGTGIQGYTF. Written as DNA, the CDR3 is TGTGCCAGTAGTATCCCCGGGACAGGGATTCAGGGCTACACCTTC.